This paragraph covers one T cell receptor (beta chain) sequence. This entry comes from a study of shared clonotypes between healthy human individuals. Assay used: immunoSEQ multiplex PCR; TCRdb lists only in-frame clones, some missing. This sample has around 1.4 million clones, with approximately 98.5% found just once. The CDR3 extends over 16 amino acids. The V and J ends lost 0 bases and 2 bases respectively, with 11 bases between them. Germline V lookup: CDR1 SGDLS, CDR2 YYNGEE. This sequence originates from a man in his thirties or forties in good health. The V and J genes are TRBV9 and TRBJ2-2; no definite D call. Sequences were obtained from naive CD4+ T cells sorted from blood. Subset denoted: CD45RA+ positively selected. Here the CDR3 reads CASSVVSRPNTGELFF. The CDR3 nucleotides are TGTGCCAGCAGCGTAGTTTCTAGACCCAACACCGGGGAGCTGTTTTTT.